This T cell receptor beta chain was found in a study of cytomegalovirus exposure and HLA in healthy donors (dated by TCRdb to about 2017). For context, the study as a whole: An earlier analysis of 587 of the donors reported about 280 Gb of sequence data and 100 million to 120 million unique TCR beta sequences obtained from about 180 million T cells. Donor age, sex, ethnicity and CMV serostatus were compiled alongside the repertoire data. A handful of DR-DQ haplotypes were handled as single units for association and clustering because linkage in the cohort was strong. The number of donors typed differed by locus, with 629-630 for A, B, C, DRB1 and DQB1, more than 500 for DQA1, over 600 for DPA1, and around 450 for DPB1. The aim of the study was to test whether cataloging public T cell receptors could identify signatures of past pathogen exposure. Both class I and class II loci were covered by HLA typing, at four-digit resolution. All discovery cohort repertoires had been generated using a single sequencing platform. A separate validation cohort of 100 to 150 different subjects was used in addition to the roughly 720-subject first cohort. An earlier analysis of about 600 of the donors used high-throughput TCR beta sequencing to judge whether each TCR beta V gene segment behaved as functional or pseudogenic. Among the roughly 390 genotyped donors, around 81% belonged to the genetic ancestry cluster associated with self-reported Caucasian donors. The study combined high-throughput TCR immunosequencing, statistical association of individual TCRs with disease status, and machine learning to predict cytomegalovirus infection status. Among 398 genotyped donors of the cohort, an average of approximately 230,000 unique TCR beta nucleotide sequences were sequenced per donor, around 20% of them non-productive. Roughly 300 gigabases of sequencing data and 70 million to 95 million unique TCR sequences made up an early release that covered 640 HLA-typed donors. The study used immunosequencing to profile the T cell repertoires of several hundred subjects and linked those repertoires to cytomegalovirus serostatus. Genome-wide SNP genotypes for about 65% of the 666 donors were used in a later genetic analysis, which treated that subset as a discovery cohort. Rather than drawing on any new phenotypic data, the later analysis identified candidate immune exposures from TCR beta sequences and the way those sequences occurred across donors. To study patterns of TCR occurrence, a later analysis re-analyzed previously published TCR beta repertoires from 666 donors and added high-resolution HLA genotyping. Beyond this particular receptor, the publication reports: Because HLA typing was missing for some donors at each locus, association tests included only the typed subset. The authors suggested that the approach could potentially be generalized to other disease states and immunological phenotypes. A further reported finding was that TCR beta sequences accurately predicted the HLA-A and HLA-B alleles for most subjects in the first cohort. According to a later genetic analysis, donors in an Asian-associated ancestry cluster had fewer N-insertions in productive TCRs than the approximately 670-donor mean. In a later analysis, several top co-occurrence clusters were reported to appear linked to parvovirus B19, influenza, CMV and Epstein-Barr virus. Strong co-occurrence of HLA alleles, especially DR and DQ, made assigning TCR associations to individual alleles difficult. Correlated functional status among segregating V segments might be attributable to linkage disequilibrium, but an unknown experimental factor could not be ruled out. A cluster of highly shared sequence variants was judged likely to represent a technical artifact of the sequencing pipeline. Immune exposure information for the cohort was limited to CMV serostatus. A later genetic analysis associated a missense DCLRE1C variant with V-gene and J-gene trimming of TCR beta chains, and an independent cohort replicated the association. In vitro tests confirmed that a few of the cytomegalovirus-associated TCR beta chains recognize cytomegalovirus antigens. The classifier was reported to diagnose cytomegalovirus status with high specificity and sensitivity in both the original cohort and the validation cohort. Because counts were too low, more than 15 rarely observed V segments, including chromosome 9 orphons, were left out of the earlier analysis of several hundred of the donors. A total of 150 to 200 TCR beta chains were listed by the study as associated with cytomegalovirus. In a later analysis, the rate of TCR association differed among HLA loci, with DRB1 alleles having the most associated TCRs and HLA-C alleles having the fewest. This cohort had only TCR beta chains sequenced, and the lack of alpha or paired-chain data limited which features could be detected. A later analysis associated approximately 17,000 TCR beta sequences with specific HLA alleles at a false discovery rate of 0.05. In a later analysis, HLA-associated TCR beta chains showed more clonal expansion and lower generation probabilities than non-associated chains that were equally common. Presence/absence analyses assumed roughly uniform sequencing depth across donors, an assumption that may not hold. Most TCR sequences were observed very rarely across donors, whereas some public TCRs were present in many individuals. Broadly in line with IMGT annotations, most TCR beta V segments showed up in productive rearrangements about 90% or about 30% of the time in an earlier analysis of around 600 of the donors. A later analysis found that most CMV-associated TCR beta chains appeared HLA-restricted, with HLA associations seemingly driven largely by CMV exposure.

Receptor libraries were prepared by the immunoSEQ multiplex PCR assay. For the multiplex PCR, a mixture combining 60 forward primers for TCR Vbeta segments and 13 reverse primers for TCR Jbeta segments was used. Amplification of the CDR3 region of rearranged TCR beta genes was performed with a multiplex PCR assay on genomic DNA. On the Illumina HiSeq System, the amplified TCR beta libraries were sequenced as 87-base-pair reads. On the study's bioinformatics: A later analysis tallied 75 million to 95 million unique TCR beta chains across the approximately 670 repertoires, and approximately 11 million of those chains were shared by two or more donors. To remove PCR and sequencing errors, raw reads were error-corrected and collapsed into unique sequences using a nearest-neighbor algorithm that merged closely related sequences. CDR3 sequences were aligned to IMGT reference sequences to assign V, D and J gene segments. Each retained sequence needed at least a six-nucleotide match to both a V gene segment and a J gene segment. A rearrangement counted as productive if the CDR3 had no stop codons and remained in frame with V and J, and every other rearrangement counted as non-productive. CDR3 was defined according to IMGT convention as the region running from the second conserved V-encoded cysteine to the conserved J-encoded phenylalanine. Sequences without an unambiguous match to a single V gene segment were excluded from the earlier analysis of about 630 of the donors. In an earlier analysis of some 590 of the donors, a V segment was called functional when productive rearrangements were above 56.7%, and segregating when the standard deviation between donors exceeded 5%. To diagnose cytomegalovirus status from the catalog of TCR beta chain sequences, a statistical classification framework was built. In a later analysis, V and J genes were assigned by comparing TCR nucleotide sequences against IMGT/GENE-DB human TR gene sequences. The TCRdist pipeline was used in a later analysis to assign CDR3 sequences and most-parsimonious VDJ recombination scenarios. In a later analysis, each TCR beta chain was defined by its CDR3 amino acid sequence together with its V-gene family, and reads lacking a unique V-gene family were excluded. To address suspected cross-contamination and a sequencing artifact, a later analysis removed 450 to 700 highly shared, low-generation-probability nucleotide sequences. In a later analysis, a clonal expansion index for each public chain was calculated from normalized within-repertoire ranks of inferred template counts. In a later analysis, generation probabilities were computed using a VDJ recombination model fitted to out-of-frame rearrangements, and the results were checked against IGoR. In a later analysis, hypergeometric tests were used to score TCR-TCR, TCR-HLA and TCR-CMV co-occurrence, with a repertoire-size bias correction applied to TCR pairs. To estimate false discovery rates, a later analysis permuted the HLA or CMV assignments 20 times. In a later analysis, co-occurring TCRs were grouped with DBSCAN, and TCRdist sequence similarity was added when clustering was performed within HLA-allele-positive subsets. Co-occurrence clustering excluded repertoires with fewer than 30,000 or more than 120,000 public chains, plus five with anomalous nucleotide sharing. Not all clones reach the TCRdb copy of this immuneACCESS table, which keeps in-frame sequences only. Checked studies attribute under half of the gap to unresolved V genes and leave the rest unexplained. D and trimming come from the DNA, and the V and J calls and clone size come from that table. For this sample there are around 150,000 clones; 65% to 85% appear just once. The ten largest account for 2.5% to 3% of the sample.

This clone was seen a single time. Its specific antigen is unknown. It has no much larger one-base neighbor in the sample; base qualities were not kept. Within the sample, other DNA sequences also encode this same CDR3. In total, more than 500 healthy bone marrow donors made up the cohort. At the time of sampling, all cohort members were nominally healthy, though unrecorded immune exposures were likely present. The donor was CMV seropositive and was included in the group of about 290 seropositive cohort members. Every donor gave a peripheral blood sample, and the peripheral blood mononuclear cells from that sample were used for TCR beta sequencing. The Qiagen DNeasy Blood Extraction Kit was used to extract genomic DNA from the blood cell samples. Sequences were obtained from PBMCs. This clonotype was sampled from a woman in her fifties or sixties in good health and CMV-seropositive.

Here is the DNA: TGTGCCAGCAGCGTAGGACAGGGAAGATCCTATAATTCACCCCTCCACTTT. It translates to CASSVGQGRSYNSPLHF. The chain is made from TRBV9 and TRBJ1-6; TRBD1 fits 7 bases in the junction. From cysteine to phenylalanine, the CDR3 is 17 amino acids long. The retained sequence is limited to the CDR3, 51 bases, with the frame set at the first base. CDR1 and CDR2 are read off the germline V gene as SGDLS and YYNGEE. V is cut back by 0 bases and J by 1 base, with 4 bases in the junction unmatched.